Following are 23 T cell receptor beta chains from one sample sequenced in a study of regulatory T cells in long-lasting Graves disease. Library construction for TCR beta used iRepertoire HTBI primers and Arm-PCR of CDR3 regions. From the multiplex PCR reads, TCRdb called clonotypes with MiXCR, one entry per CDR3 protein. The sample records 400,000 to 650,000 distinct CDR3 sequences, roughly a sixth being singletons. Time point reported: newly diagnosed GD, antithyroid drugs for less than 3 months. Making the TCR library involved RNA that had been extracted from PBMCs. The same data also went into a second study, on T cells in Graves' hyperthyroidism and ophthalmopathy.

The sample here was peripheral blood mononuclear cells (PBMCs), taken at new diagnosis, from a patient treated with antithyroid drugs. Every receptor here comes from a woman aged 35-65 years with Graves disease.

This clonotype was detected only a few times. The V call is TRBV10-3, the J call TRBJ2-6; TRBD1 matches 7 bases. This CDR3 is built from 16 residues. The V segment lost 7 bases and the J segment 0 bases; nucleotides outside the gene matches: 6. The germline V gene has CDR1 ENHRY and CDR2 SYGVKD. CDR3 bases: TGTGCCATCATATCAGGGGGTTCCTCTGGGGCCAACGTCCTGACTTTC. Translated: CAIISGGSSGANVLTF.

The genes are TRBV20-1 and TRBJ1-1; TRBD1 aligns across 8 bases. The germline V gene encodes CDR1 DFQATT and CDR2 SNEGSKA (reference sequence). The CDR3 loop spans 13 amino acids. The J segment lost 5 bases and the V segment lost 1 base, leaving 3 bases of the junction unmatched. This chain's CDR3 is CSARVQGGTEAFF. CDR3 DNA: TGCAGTGCTAGAGTACAGGGGGGGACTGAAGCTTTCTTT.

This clonotype was counted at least ten times. The rearrangement joins TRBV28 to TRBJ2-7; D not certain. CDR3 length equals 14 residues. Germline V gene sequence: CDR1 MDHEN, CDR2 SYDVKM. V lost 8 bases and J lost 0, with 14 bases in between. The DNA of the CDR3 is TGTGCCAGCGCACCGGGCCCGAGCTCCTACGAGCAGTACTTC. Translated, it gives CASAPGPSSYEQYF.

This clonotype turned up a few times. It may be a read error: a sequence one base away is much more abundant. Because it lacks the conserved phenylalanine or tryptophan at the end, this CDR3 is likely a read error. The rearrangement uses TRBV2 and TRBJ2-1; D remains ambiguous. The CDR3 has 12 amino acids. The germline V and J ends were trimmed by 6 bases and 10 bases, with 13 bases remaining between them. Germline V lookup: CDR1 SNHLY, CDR2 FYNNEI. The DNA of the CDR3 is TGTGCCAGCAGATATCCCAGTAACGAGCAGTTCTCC. Translated, it gives CASRYPSNEQFS.

V is TRBV28 and J is TRBJ1-3, with D possibly matching TRBD1 (5 bases). Trimming cost V 6 bases and J 0 bases, with 18 bases left between them. Germline assignment: CDR1 MDHEN and CDR2 SYDVKM. This CDR3 has 17 residues. CDR3 in DNA: TGTGCCAGCAGCCCACGAGGGGAGGGACTCTCTGGAAACACCATATATTTT. It is translated as CASSPRGEGLSGNTIYF.

This clonotype showed up many times. The rearrangement uses TRBV3-1 and TRBJ2-2, with D uncertain. Germline loops: CDR1 LGHDT, CDR2 YNNKEL (reference sequence). The CDR3 is made up of 11 amino acids. Trimming removed 1 base at V and 7 bases at J, with 1 base between. CDR3 DNA: TGTGCCAGCAGCCAAGTCGGGGAGCTGTTTTTT. It yields the protein CASSQVGELFF.

This chain connects TRBV10-3 to TRBJ1-3; D is ambiguous. This CDR3 is 14 amino acids long. Germline-derived CDR1 and CDR2 are ENHRY and SYGVKD. V lost 4 bases, J lost 0 bases, and 7 bases lay in between. CDR3 amino acids: CAISAGCSGNTIYF. The CDR3 nucleotides read TGTGCCATCAGTGCCGGGTGCTCTGGAAACACCATATATTTT.

This clonotype has at least ten counts. CDR3 sequence (DNA): TGCAGTACTGGAGGACGAAAAGAGACCCAGTACTTC. Translating gives CSTGGRKETQYF. The chain employs TRBV20-1 and TRBJ2-5, with TRBD2 as a possible D gene (5 bases). Trimming removed 8 bases from V and 3 bases from J, with 13 bases in between. CDR1 is DFQATT and CDR2 is SNEGSKA in the germline V gene (reference sequence). This CDR3 region has 12 residues.

The rearrangement links TRBV30 to TRBJ2-5; D may match TRBD1 or TRBD2 (5 bases each). CDR3 length: 15 residues. CDR1 and CDR2 from the germline V gene are GTSNPN and SVGIG (reference sequence). The V end was cut by 0 bases, the J end by 4 bases, with 15 bases between. CDR3 bases: TGTGCCTGGAGTGTACTGGCCACTGGGGGAGAGACCCAGTACTTC. It codes for CAWSVLATGGETQYF.

There are many counts of this clonotype. The CDR3 region is CASSEQVTSGYTF. CDR3 in DNA: TGTGCCAGCAGTGAACAGGTGACCAGTGGCTACACCTTC. The genes are TRBV6-2 or TRBV6-3 and TRBJ1-2; D is perhaps TRBD1 (5 bases). The CDR3 sequence is 13 residues long. The V end lost 5 bases, the J end lost 7 bases, and 14 bases lay between the germline ends. Per the germline V gene, CDR1 is MNHEY and CDR2 is SVGEGT.

This clonotype has at least ten counts. This chain joins TRBV11-2 and TRBJ1-4; D is possibly TRBD1 (5 bases). This CDR3 is 15 amino acids long. The germline CDR1 and CDR2 sequences are SGHAT and FQNNGV. V was cut by 7 bases and J by 7 bases, with 19 bases left in between. The CDR3 DNA sequence: TGTGCCAGCAAGAAAGGGGTAGACTTGGGTGAAAAACTGTTTTTT. Its protein product is CASKKGVDLGEKLFF.

The chain is built from TRBV19 and TRBJ2-2, with D possibly called TRBD1 or TRBD2 (5 bases each). This CDR3 has 18 residues. Germline lookup yields CDR1 LNHDA and CDR2 SQIVND (reference sequence). Trimming removed 3 bases from V and 6 bases from J, with 23 bases in between. The CDR3 sequence: CASSMGVRQELQAGELFF. The CDR3 DNA is TGTGCCAGTAGTATGGGGGTTCGGCAGGAACTTCAAGCCGGGGAGCTGTTTTTT.

V and J are TRBV30 and TRBJ2-3, with a tentative D call TRBD1 (6 bases). The germline V and J ends were trimmed by 0 bases and 8 bases, with 9 bases remaining between them. CDR3 length: 12 residues. Germline V gene sequence: CDR1 GTSNPN, CDR2 SVGIG (reference sequence). The CDR3 bases are TGTGCCTGGAGTGTGGGGGCAGGTACGCAGTATTTT. It yields the protein CAWSVGAGTQYF. Full variable domain (missing parts from reference TRBV30 and TRBJ2-3): SQTIHQWPATLVQPVGSPLSLECTVEGTSNPNLYWYRQAAGRGLQLLFYSVGIGQISSEVPQNLSASRPQDRQFILSSKKLLLSDSGFYLCAWSVGAGTQYFGPGTRLTVL.

At least ten counts were recorded for this clonotype. J is TRBJ2-1 and V is TRBV3-1; D is perhaps TRBD1 (6 bases). This CDR3 comprises 16 residues. V was shortened by 5 bases and J by 5 bases, with 19 bases between the two germline ends. CDR1 LGHDT and CDR2 YNNKEL come from the germline V gene (reference sequence). The DNA for the CDR3 is TGTGCCAGCAGCAATGAACAGGGCCCATCGGACAATGAGCAGTTCTTC. The encoded protein is CASSNEQGPSDNEQFF.

There are a few counts of this clonotype. The V and J genes are TRBV7-8 and TRBJ2-5; 7 positions agree with TRBD2. The trim removed 3 bases at V and 5 bases at J, leaving 9 bases unmatched. The germline CDR1 and CDR2 sequences are SGHVS and FQNEAQ. This CDR3 has 15 residues. As DNA, the CDR3 is TGTGCCAGCAGCTTTCTTAGGGTCGGGGGGGAGACCCAGTACTTC. Translation: CASSFLRVGGETQYF. Filled out from reference TRBV7-8 and TRBJ2-5, the complete variable domain reads GAGVSQSPRYKVAKRGQDVALRCDPISGHVSLFWYQQALGQGPEFLTYFQNEAQLDKSGLPSDRFFAERPEGSVSTLKIQRTQQEDSAVYLCASSFLRVGGETQYFGPGTRLLVL.

This clonotype turned up a few times. The J gene is TRBJ1-4, the V gene TRBV7-9; D is unclear. The V gene lost 5 bases and the J gene lost 4 bases, with 14 bases spanning the gap. Germline V gene sequence: CDR1 SEHNR, CDR2 FQNEAQ (reference sequence). The CDR3 has 15 amino acids. In DNA form, the CDR3 reads TGTGCCAGCAGCCCTACTCCACAGTATAATGAAAAACTGTTTTTT. Protein product: CASSPTPQYNEKLFF.

The J gene is TRBJ2-5, the V gene TRBV5-1; TRBD1 matches 7 bases. The CDR3 covers 14 residues. V dropped 4 bases and J dropped 3; count of bases not matched to a gene: 6. Germline V lookup: CDR1 SGHRS, CDR2 YFSETQ. For the CDR3, the DNA is TGCGCCAGCAGCCCTATGACAGGGAAAGAGACCCAGTACTTC. Its protein product is CASSPMTGKETQYF. The whole variable domain, filled in from reference TRBV5-1 and TRBJ2-5, reads KAGVTQTPRYLIKTRGQQVTLSCSPISGHRSVSWYQQTPGQGLQFLFEYFSETQRNKGNFPGRFSGRQFSNSRSEMNVSTLELGDSALYLCASSPMTGKETQYFGPGTRLLVL.

This clonotype was observed at least ten times. The gene calls are TRBV7-2 and TRBJ2-3; no reliable D call. The germline gives CDR1 SGHTA, CDR2 FQGNSA. Trimming cost V 2 bases and J 4 bases, with 7 bases left between them. There are 13 residues in the CDR3. DNA of the CDR3: TGTGCCAGCAGCTTAACAGTGGCAGATACGCAGTATTTT. This encodes CASSLTVADTQYF.

The chain links TRBV6-1 to TRBJ2-5, with D possibly matching TRBD1 (6 bases). The germline gives CDR1 MNHNS, CDR2 SASEGT. This CDR3 has 12 residues. Trimming removed 11 bases at V and 4 bases at J, with 14 bases between. The CDR3 nucleotides read TGTGCCTCAGGGGCAGTGCGAGAGACCCAGTACTTC. This codes for CASGAVRETQYF.

This clonotype was found a few times. The V call is TRBV5-6, the J call TRBJ2-3, with 10 bases fitting TRBD2. V gave up 5 bases and J gave up 6 bases; unmatched junction bases: 9. The germline V gene has CDR1 SGHDT and CDR2 YYEEEE. This CDR3 spans 15 amino acids. The CDR3: CASSSRSGGFDTQYF. The CDR3 nucleotides are TGTGCCAGCAGTTCTCGTAGCGGGGGGTTCGATACGCAGTATTTT.

This clonotype has at least ten counts. The rearrangement uses TRBV6-1 and TRBJ1-1; D not resolved. This CDR3 is 12 amino acids long. V was cut by 6 bases and J by 3 bases, with 8 bases left in between. Per the germline V gene, CDR1 is MNHNS and CDR2 is SASEGT. The CDR3 DNA is TGTGCCAGCAGCGATATCGACACTGAAGCTTTCTTT. Its protein is CASSDIDTEAFF.

CDR3 DNA sequence: TGTGCCAGCAGCCACGGAGGGGGGACTAATGAAAAACTGTTTTTT. Protein sequence: CASSHGGGTNEKLFF. The chain employs TRBV9 and TRBJ1-4; maybe TRBD1 (6 bases). The CDR3 is 15 residues long. Germline V lookup: CDR1 SGDLS, CDR2 YYNGEE. V lost 4 bases, J lost 2 bases, and 12 bases lay in between.

This clonotype was detected ten times or more. In nucleotides, the CDR3 is TGTGCCATCAGTGCTGCGGGGGCGAACTATGGCTACACCTTC. This translates into CAISAAGANYGYTF. The V and J genes are TRBV10-3 and TRBJ1-2, with a tentative D call TRBD1 (6 bases). This CDR3 contains 14 residues. V shed 4 bases and J shed 2 bases, with 11 bases lying between them. CDR1 ENHRY and CDR2 SYGVKD come from the germline V gene.